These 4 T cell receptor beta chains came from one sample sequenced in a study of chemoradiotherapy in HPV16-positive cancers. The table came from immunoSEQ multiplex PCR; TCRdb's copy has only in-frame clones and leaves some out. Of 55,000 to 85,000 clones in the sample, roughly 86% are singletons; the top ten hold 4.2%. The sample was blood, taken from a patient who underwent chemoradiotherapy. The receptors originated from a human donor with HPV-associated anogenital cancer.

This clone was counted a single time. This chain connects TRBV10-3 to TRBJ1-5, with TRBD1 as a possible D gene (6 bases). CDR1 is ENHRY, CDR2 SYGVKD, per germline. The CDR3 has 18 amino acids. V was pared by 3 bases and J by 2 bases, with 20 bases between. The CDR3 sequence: CAISDPERGGEGNQPQHF. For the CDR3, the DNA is TGTGCCATCAGTGACCCCGAGAGGGGGGGCGAAGGCAATCAGCCCCAGCATTTT.

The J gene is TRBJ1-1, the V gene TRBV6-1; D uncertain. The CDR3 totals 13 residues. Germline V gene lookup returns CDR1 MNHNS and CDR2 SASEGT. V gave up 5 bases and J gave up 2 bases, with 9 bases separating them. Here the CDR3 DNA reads TGTGCCAGCAGTATCCAGAAAAACACTGAAGCTTTCTTT. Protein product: CASSIQKNTEAFF.

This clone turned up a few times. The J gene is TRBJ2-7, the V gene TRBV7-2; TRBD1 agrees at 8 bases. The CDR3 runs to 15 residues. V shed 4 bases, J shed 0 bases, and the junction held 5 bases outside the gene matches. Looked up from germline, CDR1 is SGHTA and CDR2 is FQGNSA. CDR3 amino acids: CASSYTGGSSYEQYF. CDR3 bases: TGTGCCAGCAGCTATACAGGGGGGAGCTCCTACGAGCAGTACTTC. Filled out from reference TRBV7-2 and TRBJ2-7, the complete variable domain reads GAGVSQSPSNKVTEKGKDVELRCDPISGHTALYWYRQSLGQGLEFLIYFQGNSAPDKSGLPSDRFSAERTGGSVSTLTIQRTQQEDSAVYLCASSYTGGSSYEQYFGPGTRLTVT.

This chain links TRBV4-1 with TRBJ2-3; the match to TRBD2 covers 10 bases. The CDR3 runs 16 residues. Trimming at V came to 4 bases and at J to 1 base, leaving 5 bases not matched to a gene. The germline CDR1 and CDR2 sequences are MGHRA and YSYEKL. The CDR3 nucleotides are TGCGCCAGCAGCCCTTTTACTAGCGGGGGCACAGATACGCAGTATTTT. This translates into CASSPFTSGGTDTQYF.